This entry lists 10 T cell receptor beta chains sequenced from one sample in a study of T cells after yellow fever vaccination. TCRdb ran MiXCR on the 5' RACE reads and lists one entry per CDR3 protein. Seen here are approximately 160,000 distinct CDR3 sequences, 9.3% observed once, and the top ten hold around 35%. The starting material was CD8+ T cells sorted from PBMCs, obtained 45 days after the yellow fever booster vaccination. Receptors were obtained from a man between 18 and 29 years old who received the YFV17D yellow fever vaccine.

The chain has TRBV6-5 and TRBJ1-5, with TRBD1 identical over 9 bases. Per germline, CDR1 MNHEY and CDR2 SVGAGI. Losses at the gene ends were 6 bases for V and 7 bases for J; bases not matched to a gene: 7. CDR3 size: 14 residues. The CDR3 reads CASRRTGGWQPQHF. CDR3 bases: TGTGCCAGCAGACGAACAGGGGGCTGGCAGCCCCAGCATTTT.

This clonotype has at least ten counts. The chain is built from TRBV24-1 and TRBJ2-5, with D perhaps TRBD2 (6 bases). CDR1 KGHDR and CDR2 SFDVKD come from the germline V gene. The CDR3 contains 16 residues. V lost 2 bases to trimming and J lost 3 bases, with 15 bases between them. The CDR3 bases are TGTGCCACCAGTGATTCTTCGGCGGGGTCCGAAGAGACCCAGTACTTC. Its translation is CATSDSSAGSEETQYF.

In this sample, this clonotype turned up a few times. The rearrangement links TRBV12-3 or TRBV12-4 to TRBJ1-6; weak D call: TRBD1 (5 bases). The CDR3 is 16 amino acids. Deletions cut 4 bases from V and 6 bases from J, with 16 bases between. CDR3: CASSSGRGRFNSPLHF. CDR3 coding DNA: TGTGCCAGCAGTTCCGGGAGGGGCCGCTTTAATTCACCCCTCCACTTT.

The rearrangement joins TRBV7-9 to TRBJ2-7, with TRBD1 identical over 10 bases. Germline-derived CDR1 and CDR2 are SEHNR and FQNEAQ (reference sequence). The CDR3 extends over 16 amino acids. The J segment lost 2 bases and the V segment lost 4 bases, leaving 8 bases of the junction unmatched. CDR3 protein: CASSSMDRGIPYEQYF. CDR3 in DNA: TGTGCCAGCAGCTCTATGGACAGGGGGATTCCCTACGAGCAGTACTTC.

This clonotype appeared many times. The J gene is TRBJ1-3, the V gene TRBV7-9; D remains unclear. Germline CDR1 and CDR2: SEHNR and FQNEAQ (reference sequence). V lost 4 bases, J lost 3 bases, and 7 bases lay in between. CDR3 length: 13 residues. The CDR3 sequence: CASSSTRGNTIYF. CDR3 DNA: TGTGCCAGCAGCTCGACCCGTGGAAACACCATATATTTT.

CDR3 loop: CASEVGETQYF. CDR3 coding DNA: TGTGCCAGCGAGGTAGGGGAGACCCAGTACTTC. The chain joins TRBV6-2 or TRBV6-3 to TRBJ2-5; D is uncertain. CDR3 length: 11 amino acids. V lost 8 bases and J lost 5, with 9 bases in between. Per the germline V gene, CDR1 is MNHEY and CDR2 is SVGEGT.

This chain uses TRBV2 with TRBJ2-1; D uncertain. Germline loops: CDR1 SNHLY, CDR2 FYNNEI. V dropped 7 bases and J dropped 5 bases, with 12 bases sitting between them. The length of the CDR3 is 13 residues. The CDR3 nucleotides are TGTGCCAGCACGTGGGGTCCGGACAATGAGCAGTTCTTC. This sequence encodes CASTWGPDNEQFF.

V and J are TRBV7-6 and TRBJ1-3; D might be TRBD1 (5 bases). V lost 0 bases to trimming and J lost 0 bases, with 9 bases between them. The CDR3 has 16 residues. CDR1 is SGHVS, CDR2 FNYEAQ, per germline. The CDR3 coding sequence is TGTGCCAGCAGCTTAGCGTGGGGCCACTCTGGAAACACCATATATTTT. As protein: CASSLAWGHSGNTIYF.

This rearrangement joins TRBV7-9 to TRBJ2-2, with no clear D. This CDR3 region has 12 residues. Deletions cut 4 bases from V and 6 bases from J, with 6 bases between. The germline gives CDR1 SEHNR, CDR2 FQNEAQ (reference sequence). In nucleotides, the CDR3 is TGTGCCAGCAGCTCCGCTCCCGGGGAGCTGTTTTTT. Residues: CASSSAPGELFF.

The chain uses TRBV19 and TRBJ1-2, with 7 bases identical to TRBD1. V trimming: 1 base; J trimming: 4 bases; junction bases outside the gene matches: 12. The CDR3 has 17 amino acids. CDR1 is LNHDA and CDR2 is SQIVND in the germline V gene (reference sequence). The CDR3 DNA follows: TGTGCCAGTAGTATAGCTCTCCGACAGGGACGGGTCTATGGCTACACCTTC. It specifies CASSIALRQGRVYGYTF.